This TCR beta chain was sequenced for a study of cytomegalovirus exposure and HLA in healthy donors. Whole-study findings and limits: Analyses of presence and absence presupposed an approximately uniform sequencing depth across donors. Judged likely to be a sequencing artifact was a cluster of highly shared sequence variants.

Turning to this clone: Its antigen is unknown.

Primers: 60 Vbeta forward and 13 Jbeta reverse. As processed by the authors: An analysis performed later counted 74 million or so unique TCR beta chains (roughly 11 million of them shared). Sequencing used immunoSEQ multiplex PCR; TCRdb keeps in-frame clones, though not all of them. The V and J calls and clone size come from that table; D and trimming were worked out from the DNA. This table has 150,000 to 200,000 clones, about 80% appearing once. Between the trimmed V and J ends, which lost 3 bases and 5 bases, there was a span of 11 bases. Germline assignment: CDR1 MNHEY and CDR2 SVGAGI. This CDR3 has 13 residues.

This receptor was identified in a man in his thirties or forties in good health and CMV-seropositive. Sequenced sample: PBMCs. The rearrangement joins TRBV6-5 to TRBJ2-7; D is perhaps TRBD2 (6 bases). The CDR3 is CASSYQGGNEQYF. The CDR3 DNA follows: TGTGCCAGCAGTTATCAGGGAGGAAACGAGCAGTACTTC.